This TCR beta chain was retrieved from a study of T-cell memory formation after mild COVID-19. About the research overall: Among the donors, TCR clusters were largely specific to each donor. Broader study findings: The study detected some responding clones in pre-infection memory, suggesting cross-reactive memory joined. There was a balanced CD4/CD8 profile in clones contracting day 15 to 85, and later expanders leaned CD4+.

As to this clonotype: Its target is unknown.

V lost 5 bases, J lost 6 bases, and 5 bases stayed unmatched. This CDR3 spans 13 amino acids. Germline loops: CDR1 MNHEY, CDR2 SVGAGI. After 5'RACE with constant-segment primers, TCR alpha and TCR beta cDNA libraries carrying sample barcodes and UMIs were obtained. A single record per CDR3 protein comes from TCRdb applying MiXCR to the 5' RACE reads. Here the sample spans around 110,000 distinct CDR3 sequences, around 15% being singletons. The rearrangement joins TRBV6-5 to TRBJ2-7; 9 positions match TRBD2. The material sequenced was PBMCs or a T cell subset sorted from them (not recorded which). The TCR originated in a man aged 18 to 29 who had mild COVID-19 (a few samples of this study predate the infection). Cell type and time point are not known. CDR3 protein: CASSPGLAREQYF. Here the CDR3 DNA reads TGTGCCAGCAGTCCCGGACTAGCGCGCGAGCAGTACTTC.